Each of the 31 T cell receptor beta chains below was sequenced from the same sample in a study of OX40 agonist ivuxolimab in advanced cancers. Profiled with immunoSEQ multiplex PCR; TCRdb holds only in-frame clones, not every one. The sample carries about 69,000 clones, 80% recorded once. Source: CD4+ or CD8+ T cells sorted from blood, taken in a trial of the OX40 agonist ivuxolimab. The receptors originated from an adult with an advanced solid tumor such as melanoma, head and neck, liver or kidney cancer.

The V and J genes are TRBV9 and TRBJ1-2, with TRBD1 matching 7 bases. The CDR3 covers 14 residues. V dropped 3 bases and J dropped 7; count of bases not matched to a gene: 9. Germline lookup yields CDR1 SGDLS and CDR2 YYNGEE. In DNA form, the CDR3 reads TGTGCCAGCAGCGGGGACAGCTCGCTCTCTGGCTACACCTTC. Translated: CASSGDSSLSGYTF.

The J gene is TRBJ1-1, the V gene TRBV9, with 8 bases fitting TRBD1. The germline V gene has CDR1 SGDLS and CDR2 YYNGEE. V dropped 0 bases and J dropped 1; count of bases not matched to a gene: 8. The CDR3 has 17 amino acids. The CDR3 loop reads CASSVGQGKKGNTEAFF. For the CDR3, the DNA is TGTGCCAGCAGCGTAGGACAGGGGAAGAAAGGGAACACTGAAGCTTTCTTT.

The chain couples TRBV11-3 to TRBJ2-5; 7 nucleotides align to TRBD2. The CDR3 spans 15 residues. Losses at the gene ends were 1 base for V and 4 bases for J; bases not matched to a gene: 6. Germline CDR1 and CDR2: SGHNT and YENEEA. The CDR3 coding sequence is TGTGCCAGCAGCTTAGGACGGGAGGTGGGAGAGACCCAGTACTTC. Residues: CASSLGREVGETQYF.

V usage is TRBV19 and J usage is TRBJ1-6; 7 bases are a match to TRBD1. The CDR3 runs to 15 residues. V lost 9 bases, J lost 2 bases, and 7 bases stayed unmatched. From germline, CDR1 is LNHDA and CDR2 SQIVND (reference sequence). The CDR3 sequence is CASTTGRTYNSPLHF. Written as DNA, the CDR3 is TGTGCCAGCACGACAGGGCGGACCTATAATTCACCCCTCCACTTT.

This chain joins TRBV7-2 and TRBJ1-1; no clear D gene. Germline V lookup: CDR1 SGHTA, CDR2 FQGNSA. The length of the CDR3 is 13 residues. The V and J ends lost 1 base and 1 base respectively, with 4 bases between them. CDR3: CASSLGQNTEAFF. As DNA, the CDR3 is TGTGCCAGCAGCTTAGGACAGAACACTGAAGCTTTCTTT.

This chain connects TRBV30 to TRBJ2-3, with 9 bases lining up with TRBD1. V gave up 0 bases and J gave up 3 bases; unmatched junction bases: 13. The CDR3 contains 18 residues. Germline loops: CDR1 GTSNPN, CDR2 SVGIG (reference sequence). The CDR3 DNA reads as TGTGCCTGGAGTGTCTTAGGACAGGGGCTTCGGGGGACAGATACGCAGTATTTT. Translation gives CAWSVLGQGLRGTDTQYF.

This chain uses TRBV11-3 with TRBJ2-6, with D perhaps assigned TRBD1 or TRBD2 (5 bases each). Between the trimmed V and J ends, which lost 0 bases and 0 bases, there was a span of 9 bases. Germline V lookup: CDR1 SGHNT, CDR2 YENEEA. The CDR3 sequence is 17 residues long. DNA of the CDR3: TGTGCCAGCAGCTTAGAAGGGACGGGCTCTGGGGCCAACGTCCTGACTTTC. This encodes CASSLEGTGSGANVLTF.

V gene TRBV5-1 combines with J gene TRBJ2-7; TRBD2 matches 7 bases. Germline V gene data show CDR1 as SGHRS and CDR2 as YFSETQ. V trimming: 0 bases; J trimming: 6 bases; junction bases outside the gene matches: 6. This CDR3 region has 14 residues. In DNA, the CDR3 is TGCGCCAGCAGCTTGGGGGCAGGGAGGGGCGAGCAGTACTTC. Translated, it gives CASSLGAGRGEQYF. Full variable domain (missing parts from reference TRBV5-1 and TRBJ2-7): KAGVTQTPRYLIKTRGQQVTLSCSPISGHRSVSWYQQTPGQGLQFLFEYFSETQRNKGNFPGRFSGRQFSNSRSEMNVSTLELGDSALYLCASSLGAGRGEQYFGPGTRLTVT.

This chain connects TRBV5-1 to TRBJ2-2, with 7 positions matching TRBD1. This CDR3 spans 15 amino acids. Germline loops: CDR1 SGHRS, CDR2 YFSETQ. J was trimmed by 3 bases and V by 4 bases; bases with no gene match: 6. The CDR3 loop reads CASSPDRVDTGELFF. The DNA for the CDR3 is TGCGCCAGCAGCCCCGACAGGGTGGACACCGGGGAGCTGTTTTTT.

This clone has more than one count but fewer than ten. The chain is built from TRBV10-1 and TRBJ1-1, with no clear D. This CDR3 has 13 residues. V lost 2 bases to trimming and J lost 1 base, with 5 bases between them. Germline CDR1 is WNHNN and CDR2 is SYGVQD (reference sequence). The CDR3 DNA is TGCGCCAGCAGTGAGGGAGGGAACACTGAAGCTTTCTTT. It is translated as CASSEGGNTEAFF.

The rearrangement links TRBV18 to TRBJ2-5, with unresolved D. The CDR3 is made up of 13 amino acids. Germline V lookup: CDR1 KGHSH, CDR2 LQKENI. Trimming removed 3 bases from V and 5 bases from J, with 10 bases in between. The CDR3 loop is CASSPSLGETQYF. CDR3 nucleotide sequence: TGTGCCAGCTCACCTAGTCTAGGGGAGACCCAGTACTTC.

The V call is TRBV29-1, the J call TRBJ1-4, with 9 positions matching TRBD1. Looked up from germline, CDR1 is SQVTM and CDR2 is ANQGSEA. Losses at the gene ends were 6 bases for V and 7 bases for J; bases not matched to a gene: 9. The CDR3 sequence is 14 residues long. Here the CDR3 DNA reads TGCAGCGTCGTGGGACAGGGTAGTGGTGAAAAACTGTTTTTT. Translated, it gives CSVVGQGSGEKLFF.

The gene calls are TRBV5-4 and TRBJ1-1; D call uncertain. The CDR3 consists of 14 residues. With 1 base removed from V and 1 base from J, the gap between germline ends came to 8 bases. Germline V gene lookup returns CDR1 SGHNT and CDR2 YYREEE (reference sequence). CDR3 sequence reads: CASSLPSRNTEAFF. The CDR3 DNA reads as TGTGCCAGCAGCTTGCCCTCGAGGAACACTGAAGCTTTCTTT. Supplemented by reference TRBV5-4 and TRBJ1-1, the full variable domain reads ETGVTQSPTHLIKTRGQQVTLRCSSQSGHNTVSWYQQALGQGPQFIFQYYREEENGRGNFPPRFSGLQFPNYSSELNVNALELDDSALYLCASSLPSRNTEAFFGQGTRLTVV.

The chain uses TRBV7-6 and TRBJ2-1, with D perhaps matching TRBD2 (6 bases). Germline assignment: CDR1 SGHVS and CDR2 FNYEAQ. The CDR3 has 16 amino acids. With 5 bases removed from V and 2 bases from J, the gap between germline ends came to 16 bases. The CDR3 DNA reads TGTGCCAGCAGCGCCGGCGGGGTATGGGCCTACAATGAGCAGTTCTTC. Its translation is CASSAGGVWAYNEQFF.

CDR3 DNA: TGTGCCAGCAGTTCCCGGGGCCTCTCCTACGAGCAGTACTTC. Translated, it gives CASSSRGLSYEQYF. J is TRBJ2-7 and V is TRBV27; TRBD1 or TRBD2 may be the D gene (5 bases each). This CDR3 is 14 amino acids long. CDR1 and CDR2 from the germline V gene are MNHEY and SMNVEV (reference sequence). The ends were cut back, 4 bases at V and 0 bases at J, with 10 bases in the middle.

The sample holds a few counts of this clone. This sequence joins TRBV28 and TRBJ2-2; 12 bases are a match to TRBD2. The CDR3 has 17 amino acids. CDR1 is MDHEN, CDR2 SYDVKM, per germline. J gave up 4 bases and V 5 bases, and 8 bases lay outside the gene matches. CDR3 sequence: CASSPPSGRAGTGELFF. For the CDR3, the DNA is TGTGCCAGCAGTCCGCCTAGCGGGAGGGCCGGCACCGGGGAGCTGTTTTTT. Full variable domain (missing parts from reference TRBV28 and TRBJ2-2): DVKVTQSSRYLVKRTGEKVFLECVQDMDHENMFWYRQDPGLGLRLIYFSYDVKMKEKGDIPEGYSVSREKKERFSLILESASTNQTSMYLCASSPPSGRAGTGELFFGEGSRLTVL.

The DNA for the CDR3 is TGTGCCAGCAGCTTGGGGGGAACCAAAAACATTCAGTACTTC. Translation: CASSLGGTKNIQYF. The V and J genes are TRBV5-6 and TRBJ2-4; D is uncertain. CDR3 size: 14 residues. Trimming shortened V by 0 bases and J by 2 bases, and 6 bases separated the two germline ends. Germline V gene data show CDR1 as SGHDT and CDR2 as YYEEEE.

This clone occurred once. The V call is TRBV5-1, the J call TRBJ1-1; D ambiguous. V lost 0 bases and J 1 base, leaving 7 bases between the germline ends. This CDR3 comprises 14 residues. The germline V gene encodes CDR1 SGHRS and CDR2 YFSETQ. The CDR3 DNA reads as TGCGCCAGCAGCTTGGCCCGCCAGAACACTGAAGCTTTCTTT. Translated: CASSLARQNTEAFF.

The rearrangement links TRBV6-5 to TRBJ1-2; D gene unclear. This CDR3 is 11 amino acids long. Germline assignment: CDR1 MNHEY and CDR2 SVGAGI. The CDR3 reads CATGPTSRRTF. The CDR3 DNA reads TGTGCTACCGGGCCCACATCACGGCGCACCTTC.

This chain uses TRBV30 with TRBJ2-1; D is uncertain. Germline lookup yields CDR1 GTSNPN and CDR2 SVGIG (reference sequence). The ends were cut back, 3 bases at V and 4 bases at J, with 10 bases in the middle. The CDR3 runs 13 residues. The DNA of the CDR3 is TGTGCCTGGAGCGCCCTTGTATACAATGAGCAGTTCTTC. Amino acids: CAWSALVYNEQFF.

The chain links TRBV27 to TRBJ1-6, with D tentatively TRBD1 (5 bases). CDR1 MNHEY and CDR2 SMNVEV come from the germline V gene (reference sequence). CDR3 length: 16 residues. V was pared by 0 bases and J by 7 bases, with 13 bases between. The chain's CDR3 is CASSLSESGGNSPLHF. The CDR3, as DNA: TGTGCCAGCAGTTTATCGGAGTCGGGGGGAAATTCACCCCTCCACTTT.

The rearrangement links TRBV4-2 to TRBJ2-5; D may match TRBD1 or TRBD2 (6 bases each). Per germline, CDR1 LGHNA and CDR2 YNFKEQ. Between the trimmed V and J ends, which lost 3 bases and 5 bases, there was a span of 19 bases. The CDR3 is made up of 16 amino acids. The CDR3 loop reads CASSQEGEVVGETQYF. For the CDR3, the DNA is TGTGCCAGCAGCCAGGAGGGGGAGGTCGTGGGGGAGACCCAGTACTTC.

This clone has more than one count but fewer than ten. CDR3 region: CASRRLAGSTDTQYF. DNA of the CDR3: TGTGCCAGCAGAAGACTAGCGGGGAGCACAGATACGCAGTATTTT. J is TRBJ2-3 and V is TRBV6-5; 11 bases line up with TRBD2. CDR1 is MNHEY, CDR2 SVGAGI, per germline. J gave up 0 bases and V 6 bases, and 2 bases lay outside the gene matches. The CDR3 sequence is 15 residues long.

This chain links TRBV15 with TRBJ1-4; D is unclear. V lost 1 base to trimming and J lost 8 bases, with 14 bases between them. Germline V CDR1 and CDR2: LNHNV, YYDKDF (reference sequence). The CDR3 loop spans 15 amino acids. The CDR3 coding sequence is TGTGCCACCAGCAGAGTCTCTTCTGAAAGGGAAAAACTGTTTTTT. Translating it yields CATSRVSSEREKLFF.

This clone appeared a single time. The V and J genes are TRBV7-2 and TRBJ1-6; weak D call: TRBD1 (5 bases). CDR3 length: 14 residues. The germline CDR1 and CDR2 sequences are SGHTA and FQGNSA. V was clipped by 5 bases and J by 7 bases, with 12 bases between them. The CDR3 DNA is TGTGCCAGCAGCCCCTACCAGGGAAATTCACCCCTCCACTTT. Translation: CASSPYQGNSPLHF.

A few counts support this clone. V gene TRBV6-4 combines with J gene TRBJ1-5, with D unresolved. The CDR3 length is 17 residues. V was pared by 0 bases and J by 0 bases, with 12 bases between. Germline V CDR1 and CDR2: MRHNA, SNTAGT. CDR3 residues: CASSDSVADYSNQPQHF. The DNA of the CDR3 is TGTGCCAGCAGTGACTCGGTCGCGGATTATAGCAATCAGCCCCAGCATTTT.

The rearrangement uses TRBV5-1 and TRBJ2-5; D possibly corresponds to TRBD1 (7 bases). The ends were cut back, 0 bases at V and 4 bases at J, with 13 bases in the middle. This CDR3 spans 15 amino acids. Per the germline V gene, CDR1 is SGHRS and CDR2 is YFSETQ. The CDR3 coding sequence is TGCGCCAGCAGCTTGGGCCCAGGGGGGCGAGAGACCCAGTACTTC. Protein product: CASSLGPGGRETQYF.

There are a few counts of this clone. The chain couples TRBV19 to TRBJ1-1, with a tentative D call TRBD1 (6 bases). V lost 0 bases, J lost 6 bases, and 14 bases lay in between. Germline CDR1 LNHDA, CDR2 SQIVND (reference sequence). The CDR3 sequence is 15 residues long. The CDR3: CASSIDGRGGAEAFF. CDR3 sequence (DNA): TGTGCCAGTAGTATAGACGGCAGGGGTGGGGCTGAAGCTTTCTTT.

This sequence joins TRBV19 and TRBJ2-7; 7 bases line up with TRBD2. Germline CDR1 reads LNHDA; CDR2 reads SQIVND (reference sequence). Trimming cost V 1 base and J 0 bases; bases outside gene matches: 3. CDR3 size: 15 residues. CDR3 bases: TGTGCCAGTAGTATAGGGGGAGGGAGCTCCTACGAGCAGTACTTC. This encodes CASSIGGGSSYEQYF.

CDR3 residues: CASSQSLAGAYEQYF. CDR3 bases: TGTGCCAGCAGCCAATCACTAGCGGGGGCGTACGAGCAGTACTTC. The gene calls are TRBV16 and TRBJ2-7; 11 bases map to TRBD2. The CDR3 contains 15 residues. V lost 0 bases, J lost 4 bases, and 2 bases stayed unmatched. The germline V gene has CDR1 KGHSY and CDR2 FQNENV.

J is TRBJ2-2 and V is TRBV2; 7 bases fit TRBD2. CDR1 and CDR2 (germline): SNHLY, FYNNEI. The CDR3 loop spans 15 amino acids. Germline trimming cut 4 bases from V and 5 bases from J; bases unmatched to any gene: 7. The CDR3 sequence is CASSASGAQTGELFF. DNA of the CDR3: TGTGCCAGCAGTGCCAGCGGGGCCCAAACCGGGGAGCTGTTTTTT.